This TCR beta chain stems from a study of shared clonotypes between healthy human individuals. As to this clone: Its antigen is undetermined.

Study-wide results and caveats: Several donors held 4.5% to 5% of naive CD4 clonotypes in common. Non-shared clonotypes had lower generation probabilities than clonotypes shared by all four sorted-subset donors.

Germline V gene data show CDR1 as SGHVS and CDR2 as FQNEAQ. V was cut by 5 bases and J by 3 bases, with 14 bases left in between. The CDR3 runs to 15 residues. Assay used: immunoSEQ multiplex PCR; TCRdb lists only in-frame clones, some missing. The sample shows approximately 980,000 clones, approximately 80% of them seen only once. The rearrangement uses TRBV7-8 and TRBJ2-4, with no clear D. Sequencing was done on a sample of memory CD4+ T cells sorted from blood. Subset meaning: CD45RA-negative fraction. The source is a man aged 18 to 30 in good health. This CDR3 reads CASSPSLFVKNIQYF. In DNA form, the CDR3 reads TGTGCCAGCAGCCCGAGTCTTTTTGTCAAAAACATTCAGTACTTC.